The 22 T cell receptor beta chains listed next were all sequenced from one sample in a study of blood T cell repertoires in COVID-19 (dated by TCRdb to between 2020 and 2021). Libraries were built with the immunoSEQ multiplex PCR assay. TCRdb retrieved this table from immuneACCESS and kept in-frame rearrangements only. Not all clones are present; in checked studies, unresolved V genes account for under half, and no reason is known for the remainder. The sample contains about 40,000 clones, roughly 81% of them found a single time. The biggest ten clones account for approximately 13% of the sample. Sequencing was carried out using peripheral blood. These receptors came from a human donor in a cohort sampled during active COVID-19.

The chain uses TRBV5-1 and TRBJ2-2; a weak D match, TRBD2 (6 bases). Germline CDR1 and CDR2: SGHRS and YFSETQ. This CDR3 is 15 amino acids long. Trimming shortened V by 3 bases and J by 1 base, and 10 bases separated the two germline ends. The CDR3 protein is CASSWIAENTGELFF. The CDR3 region has the DNA TGCGCCAGCAGCTGGATAGCGGAGAACACCGGGGAGCTGTTTTTT.

V gene TRBV5-8 combines with J gene TRBJ2-6, with no clear D. This CDR3 comprises 13 residues. With 7 bases removed from V and 4 bases from J, the gap between germline ends came to 9 bases. CDR1 SGHTS and CDR2 YDEGEE come from the germline V gene. CDR3 region: CASGTWGANVLTF. CDR3 nucleotide sequence: TGTGCCAGCGGCACCTGGGGGGCCAACGTCCTGACTTTC.

This chain's CDR3 is CASRPEGGAETQYF. The CDR3 DNA sequence: TGCGCCAGCAGGCCGGAAGGGGGGGCAGAGACCCAGTACTTC. J is TRBJ2-5 and V is TRBV5-1; tentative D call: TRBD2 (7 bases). The CDR3 has 14 amino acids. V gave up 5 bases and J gave up 4 bases, with 15 bases separating them. Germline CDR1 is SGHRS and CDR2 is YFSETQ. The full variable domain, its missing parts supplied by reference TRBV5-1 and TRBJ2-5, is KAGVTQTPRYLIKTRGQQVTLSCSPISGHRSVSWYQQTPGQGLQFLFEYFSETQRNKGNFPGRFSGRQFSNSRSEMNVSTLELGDSALYLCASRPEGGAETQYFGPGTRLLVL.

This clone has just a few counts. CDR3 in amino acids: CASTMGTGGTGELFF. The CDR3 coding sequence is TGTGCCAGCACAATGGGGACAGGGGGCACCGGGGAGCTGTTTTTT. The gene calls are TRBV21-1 and TRBJ2-2; the table gives TRBD1 as D, unverified against the DNA. TRBV21-1 is a known pseudogene. This CDR3 has 15 amino acids.

This chain uses TRBV5-1 with TRBJ2-5; D is ambiguous. CDR3 length equals 11 residues. In germline, CDR1 is SGHRS, CDR2 YFSETQ. Trimming took off 4 bases at V and 4 bases at J, with 5 bases between the two ends. CDR3 in DNA: TGCGCCAGCAGCGTATTAGAGACCCAGTACTTC. The encoded protein is CASSVLETQYF.

In this sample, this clone turned up once. The chain has TRBV6-5 and TRBJ2-7; 9 nucleotides line up with TRBD1. The CDR3 is 14 residues long. Germline values: CDR1 MNHEY, CDR2 SVGAGI. Losses at the gene ends were 6 bases for V and 0 bases for J; bases not matched to a gene: 3. The DNA of the CDR3 is TGTGCCAGCAGACAGGGGGCGACCTCCTACGAGCAGTACTTC. Translating it yields CASRQGATSYEQYF.

CDR3 nucleotides: TGCGCCAGCAGCTTGGAAGGGGCGGGGGTTTCCTACAATGAGCAGTTCTTC. It translates to CASSLEGAGVSYNEQFF. The rearrangement joins TRBV5-1 to TRBJ2-1; 7 bases line up with TRBD2. CDR3 length: 17 amino acids. The V gene end was trimmed by 0 bases and the J gene end by 1 base; junction bases not matched to a gene: 7. Germline CDR1 and CDR2: SGHRS and YFSETQ.

The rearrangement joins TRBV7-9 to TRBJ2-3; D is ambiguous. This CDR3 is 16 amino acids long. CDR1 and CDR2 (germline): SEHNR, FQNEAQ (reference sequence). Trimming took 4 bases from V and 4 from J, leaving 18 bases between them. CDR3 amino acids: CASSSDLALEADTQYF. DNA of the CDR3: TGTGCCAGCAGCTCCGACTTGGCCCTTGAAGCAGATACGCAGTATTTT. Combining the CDR3 with reference TRBV7-9 and TRBJ2-3 gives the whole variable domain DTGVSQNPRHKITKRGQNVTFRCDPISEHNRLYWYRQTLGQGPEFLTYFQNEAQLEKSRLLSDRFSAERPKGSFSTLEIQRTEQGDSAMYLCASSSDLALEADTQYFGPGTRLTVL.

The chain combines TRBV6-6 with TRBJ2-5, with TRBD2 matching 7 bases. Trimming removed 2 bases from V and 0 bases from J; junction bases left unmatched: 3. The CDR3 is made up of 15 amino acids. The germline gives CDR1 MNHNY, CDR2 SVGAGI (reference sequence). CDR3 sequence reads: CASSYTGGNQETQYF. The DNA of the CDR3 is TGTGCCAGCAGTTACACGGGGGGAAACCAAGAGACCCAGTACTTC.

The rearrangement joins TRBV11-3 to TRBJ2-2; 10 bases line up with TRBD2. V lost 3 bases and J lost 6; bases outside the gene matches: 7. CDR3 length: 16 residues. Germline V lookup: CDR1 SGHNT, CDR2 YENEEA. CDR3 nucleotides: TGTGCCAGCAGCTTTCGCGGGACTAGCGACGCCGGGGAGCTGTTTTTT. It encodes CASSFRGTSDAGELFF. Full variable domain (outside the CDR3, taken from reference TRBV11-3 and TRBJ2-2): EAGVVQSPRYKIIEKKQPVAFWCNPISGHNTLYWYLQNLGQGPELLIRYENEEAVDDSQLPKDRFSAERLKGVDSTLKIQPAELGDSAVYLCASSFRGTSDAGELFFGEGSRLTVL.

This clone was counted only a few times. In the same sample, other DNA sequences code for this CDR3. This rearrangement joins TRBV5-1 to TRBJ2-7; D possibly corresponds to TRBD1 (6 bases). With 2 bases removed from V and 2 bases from J, the gap between germline ends came to 14 bases. Per germline, CDR1 SGHRS and CDR2 YFSETQ. The CDR3 length is 15 residues. In nucleotides, the CDR3 is TGCGCCAGCAGCTTCGGTGGGACAAGAACCTACGAGCAGTACTTC. This codes for CASSFGGTRTYEQYF.

A single count supports this clone. The chain recombines TRBV5-1 with TRBJ2-2, with 13 bases fitting TRBD2. V dropped 4 bases and J dropped 5; count of bases not matched to a gene: 8. There are 17 residues in the CDR3. CDR1 SGHRS and CDR2 YFSETQ come from the germline V gene. The chain's CDR3 is CASSTGTSGARTGELFF. DNA of the CDR3: TGCGCCAGCAGCACCGGGACTAGCGGGGCTAGGACCGGGGAGCTGTTTTTT.

This chain links TRBV3-1 (or the pseudogene TRBV3-2) with TRBJ1-2, with TRBD1 matching 7 bases. The V and J ends lost 3 bases and 4 bases, in that order; junction bases with no gene match: 11. This CDR3 has 16 amino acids. Germline lookup yields CDR1 LGHDT and CDR2 YNNKEL (reference sequence). The CDR3 spells CASSHHAGGLIYGYTF. The CDR3 DNA is TGTGCCAGCAGCCACCATGCAGGGGGACTTATCTATGGCTACACCTTC.

The rearrangement links TRBV15 to TRBJ1-5; TRBD1 matches 7 bases. Germline lookup yields CDR1 LNHNV and CDR2 YYDKDF (reference sequence). The J segment lost 7 bases and the V segment lost 0 bases, leaving 6 bases of the junction unmatched. This CDR3 region has 15 residues. The CDR3 sequence: CATSRETGVGQPQHF. The CDR3 coding sequence is TGTGCCACCAGCAGAGAAACAGGGGTCGGCCAGCCCCAGCATTTT. The whole variable domain, remainder taken from reference TRBV15 and TRBJ1-5, is DAMVIQNPRYQVTQFGKPVTLSCSQTLNHNVMYWYQQKSSQAPKLLFHYYDKDFNNEADTPDNFQSRRPNTSFCFLDIRSPGLGDTAMYLCATSRETGVGQPQHFGDGTRLSIL.

The genes are TRBV4-1 and TRBJ2-7; 9 positions agree with TRBD1. V trimming: 0 bases; J trimming: 0 bases; junction bases outside the gene matches: 3. Looked up from germline, CDR1 is MGHRA and CDR2 is YSYEKL. This CDR3 comprises 16 residues. CDR3 sequence (DNA): TGCGCCAGCAGCCAAGATGAGACAGGGGGCTCCTACGAGCAGTACTTC. Encoded protein: CASSQDETGGSYEQYF.

J is TRBJ2-2 and V is TRBV7-3; D is perhaps TRBD1 (5 bases). This CDR3 region has 14 residues. The germline gives CDR1 SGHTA, CDR2 FQGTGA. Trimming left V 9 bases short and J 2 bases short, with 13 bases between. Here the CDR3 reads CASRGNGNTGELFF. Written as DNA, the CDR3 is TGTGCCAGTAGGGGTAATGGAAACACCGGGGAGCTGTTTTTT.

The chain carries TRBV28 and TRBJ2-1; the D gene is possibly TRBD1 (5 bases). Per the germline V gene, CDR1 is MDHEN and CDR2 is SYDVKM. The ends were cut back, 2 bases at V and 8 bases at J, with 7 bases in the middle. The CDR3 extends over 12 amino acids. This CDR3 is CASSLTGDEQFF. The CDR3 DNA follows: TGTGCCAGCAGTTTAACAGGCGATGAGCAGTTCTTC.

V usage is TRBV4-1 and J usage is TRBJ2-2; 9 positions agree with TRBD1. CDR1 and CDR2 from the germline V gene are MGHRA and YSYEKL. With V trimmed by 1 base and J by 7 bases, 4 bases remained unmatched. This CDR3 comprises 15 residues. CDR3 sequence reads: CASSQGDREIGELFF. The CDR3 coding sequence is TGCGCCAGCAGCCAAGGGGACAGGGAGATCGGGGAGCTGTTTTTT.

The rearrangement links TRBV7-2 to TRBJ2-7; 11 nucleotides line up with TRBD1. This CDR3 has 15 amino acids. Germline-derived CDR1 and CDR2 are SGHTA and FQGNSA. V shed 6 bases, J shed 4 bases, and the junction held 8 bases outside the gene matches. CDR3 sequence: CASSRTGTGGYEQYF. The CDR3 coding sequence is TGTGCCAGCAGTCGGACCGGGACAGGGGGATACGAGCAGTACTTC.

This clone showed up just a few times. The rearrangement uses TRBV14 and TRBJ1-4; TRBD1 matches 7 bases. Unmatched junction bases numbered 6, after V lost 1 base and J lost 10 bases. In germline, CDR1 is SGHDN, CDR2 FVKESK. The CDR3 loop spans 14 amino acids. The CDR3 coding sequence is TGTGCCAGCAGCCAAGGTACAGGGGTTCGAAAACTGTTTTTT. Translation: CASSQGTGVRKLFF.

This clone was counted once. The DNA for the CDR3 is TGTGCCAGTAGTATAGGTCAAGGGGCCTATGAGCAGTTCTTC. Its translation is CASSIGQGAYEQFF. The V call is TRBV19, the J call TRBJ2-1; weak D call: TRBD1 (5 bases). The CDR3 extends over 14 amino acids. CDR1 is LNHDA, CDR2 SQIVND, per germline (reference sequence). V dropped 1 base and J dropped 8 bases, with 12 bases sitting between them.

This rearrangement joins TRBV3-1 (or the pseudogene TRBV3-2) to TRBJ2-5; D is undetermined. Germline CDR1 reads LGHDT; CDR2 reads YNNKEL (reference sequence). V lost 0 bases to trimming and J lost 7 bases, with 15 bases between them. The CDR3 is 15 amino acids. In nucleotides, the CDR3 is TGTGCCAGCAGCCAAGATCTTGTGCACGGCGGGACCCAGTACTTC. Encoded protein: CASSQDLVHGGTQYF.